The clone carrying this T cell receptor beta chain was detected only once. The record originates from a study of T cells after somatic rescue of genetic block. CDR3 size: 16 residues. CDR1 and CDR2 (germline): SGHDT, YYEEEE. Trimming cost V 0 bases and J 1 base, with 11 bases left between them. The method was immunoSEQ multiplex PCR; TCRdb's version includes in-frame clones alone and lacks a portion of them. There are 70,000 to 95,000 clones in the sample; around 89% occur only once, and about 1.5% lies in the top ten. The sample consisted of peripheral blood mononuclear cells (PBMCs). V and J are TRBV5-6 and TRBJ1-5; D might be TRBD1 (6 bases). This receptor was obtained from a woman aged 18-29 years. The CDR3 protein is CASSLAGVRSNQPQHF. CDR3 DNA sequence: TGTGCCAGCAGCTTGGCAGGGGTCCGCAGCAATCAGCCCCAGCATTTT.